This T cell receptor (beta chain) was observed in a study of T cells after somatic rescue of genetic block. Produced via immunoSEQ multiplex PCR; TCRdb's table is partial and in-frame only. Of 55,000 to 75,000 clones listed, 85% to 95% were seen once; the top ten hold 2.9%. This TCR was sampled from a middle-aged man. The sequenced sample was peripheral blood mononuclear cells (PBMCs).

CDR3 coding DNA: TGCGCCAGCAGCGCCGAACAGGGGGCAGAGACCCAGTACTTC. Its translation is CASSAEQGAETQYF. This chain links TRBV5-1 with TRBJ2-5, with 9 bases lining up with TRBD1. The CDR3 totals 14 residues. The V gene end was trimmed by 4 bases and the J gene end by 4 bases; junction bases not matched to a gene: 5. Germline V gives CDR1 SGHRS, CDR2 YFSETQ.